One and the same sample provided the 26 T cell receptor beta chains below, sequenced in a study of a mutant IDH1 vaccine in newly diagnosed glioma. Time point reported: week 11, during vaccination. Mutant IDH1 20-mer peptide, at 300 ug, made up each vaccine dose, with topical imiquimod. Their cognate antigens are unknown. Profiling relied on immunoSEQ multiplex PCR, and the TCRdb table lists in-frame clones only, not all of them. The sample comprises around 130,000 clones, 80% of which are singletons, and 5.5% rests with the top ten. This specimen was PBMCs, taken from a glioma patient whose treatment included an IDH1 peptide vaccine. These receptors all come from a man aged 40-50 years with glioma.

This clone was seen once. The J gene is TRBJ1-4, the V gene TRBV19, with D unclear. V lost 6 bases and J lost 8, with 4 bases in between. The CDR3 sequence is 10 residues long. Germline CDR1 is LNHDA and CDR2 is SQIVND (reference sequence). CDR3 coding DNA: TGTGCCAGTAGGAGGGAAAAACTGTTTTTT. This codes for CASRREKLFF.

In this sample, this clone turned up a few times. This chain uses TRBV28 with TRBJ1-1; D gene uncertain. V lost 4 bases and J 0 bases, leaving 9 bases between the germline ends. This CDR3 has 14 amino acids. The germline V gene has CDR1 MDHEN and CDR2 SYDVKM. The CDR3 DNA reads TGTGCCAGCAGTTCCACAACCATGAACACTGAAGCTTTCTTT. As protein: CASSSTTMNTEAFF. The variable domain in full, with the rest retrieved from reference TRBV28 and TRBJ1-1, is DVKVTQSSRYLVKRTGEKVFLECVQDMDHENMFWYRQDPGLGLRLIYFSYDVKMKEKGDIPEGYSVSREKKERFSLILESASTNQTSMYLCASSSTTMNTEAFFGQGTRLTVV.

V gene TRBV11-2 combines with J gene TRBJ2-5; no clear D. The V and J ends lost 5 bases and 3 bases respectively, with 7 bases between them. The germline gives CDR1 SGHAT, CDR2 FQNNGV. This CDR3 is 12 amino acids long. CDR3 nucleotide sequence: TGTGCCAGCAGCCAACAGAAAGAGACCCAGTACTTC. The encoded protein is CASSQQKETQYF. Combining the CDR3 with reference TRBV11-2 and TRBJ2-5 gives the whole variable domain EAGVAQSPRYKIIEKRQSVAFWCNPISGHATLYWYQQILGQGPKLLIQFQNNGVVDDSQLPKDRFSAERLKGVDSTLKIQPAKLEDSAVYLCASSQQKETQYFGPGTRLLVL.

This chain uses TRBV2 with TRBJ1-5, with D unresolved. V gave up 0 bases and J gave up 7 bases, with 13 bases separating them. The CDR3 is made up of 15 amino acids. CDR1 is SNHLY and CDR2 is FYNNEI in the germline V gene. The CDR3 loop is CASSEAPGSGQPQHF. The CDR3 DNA follows: TGTGCCAGCAGTGAAGCACCGGGATCAGGACAGCCCCAGCATTTT.

The CDR3 DNA reads as TGTGCCAGCAGTTTGGAGAGAACGACAGATACGCAGTATTTT. It is translated as CASSLERTTDTQYF. The V gene is TRBV27, the J gene TRBJ2-3; D remains unclear. Trimming left V 3 bases short and J 3 bases short, with 10 bases between. The CDR3 has 14 amino acids. Germline assignment: CDR1 MNHEY and CDR2 SMNVEV (reference sequence).

This clone was recorded only once. This chain links TRBV27 with TRBJ2-3; D possibly corresponds to TRBD2 (5 bases). This CDR3 region has 14 residues. Germline values: CDR1 MNHEY, CDR2 SMNVEV (reference sequence). The germline V and J ends were trimmed by 8 bases and 1 base, with 13 bases remaining between them. The CDR3 loop is CASGSWRGTDTQYF. DNA of the CDR3: TGTGCCAGCGGTTCCTGGCGGGGCACAGATACGCAGTATTTT.

This sequence joins TRBV30 and TRBJ1-2; D might be TRBD1 (5 bases). The V end lost 8 bases, the J end lost 7 bases, and 11 bases lay between the germline ends. The length of the CDR3 is 10 residues. CDR1 and CDR2 (germline): GTSNPN, SVGIG (reference sequence). The CDR3 protein is CAHRDPGYTF. The CDR3 bases are TGTGCCCACCGGGACCCTGGCTACACCTTC.

The chain combines TRBV5-4 with TRBJ2-7; 9 bases fit TRBD2. The CDR3 contains 15 residues. Per the germline V gene, CDR1 is SGHNT and CDR2 is YYREEE (reference sequence). V trimming: 4 bases; J trimming: 2 bases; junction bases outside the gene matches: 7. The CDR3, as DNA: TGTGCCAGCAGCGACGGACTAGCGAATACCTACGAGCAGTACTTC. This translates into CASSDGLANTYEQYF.

The sample holds a few counts of this clone. The chain joins TRBV19 to TRBJ1-1; weak D call: TRBD1 (5 bases). CDR3 size: 14 residues. Trimming took off 3 bases at V and 1 base at J, with 9 bases between the two ends. Germline loops: CDR1 LNHDA, CDR2 SQIVND (reference sequence). The CDR3 DNA reads as TGTGCCAGTAGTATGTGGGGGAAGAACACTGAAGCTTTCTTT. Protein: CASSMWGKNTEAFF.

This clone showed up just a few times. The chain employs TRBV2 and TRBJ2-1; the D is unclear. CDR3 length: 15 residues. V lost 3 bases and J 2 bases, leaving 11 bases between the germline ends. The germline V gene has CDR1 SNHLY and CDR2 FYNNEI. CDR3 in DNA: TGTGCCAGCAGTGATCTTTGGGCTGCCTACAATGAGCAGTTCTTC. The encoded protein is CASSDLWAAYNEQFF.

Here the CDR3 DNA reads TGTGCCAGCAGTGCGGCGGGAGATGACTACACCTTC. Translated, it gives CASSAAGDDYTF. This rearrangement joins TRBV6-1 to TRBJ1-2, with D unclear. The CDR3 runs 12 residues. Germline values: CDR1 MNHNS, CDR2 SASEGT. Trimming pared 4 bases from V and 10 bases from J, leaving 13 bases between.

For the CDR3, the DNA is TGTGCCAGCAGCCAAGATAGTAGCGGGAGCGCAGATACGCAGTATTTT. Translating gives CASSQDSSGSADTQYF. The chain couples TRBV4-2 to TRBJ2-3, with 9 positions matching TRBD2. The J segment lost 4 bases and the V segment lost 0 bases, leaving 5 bases of the junction unmatched. The germline CDR1 and CDR2 sequences are LGHNA and YNFKEQ. The CDR3 is 16 amino acids.

This chain links TRBV2 with TRBJ2-3; a weak D match, TRBD1 (5 bases). The CDR3 covers 13 residues. V lost 6 bases and J 7 bases, leaving 14 bases between the germline ends. The germline V gene encodes CDR1 SNHLY and CDR2 FYNNEI. The CDR3 DNA sequence: TGTGCCAGCAGGGACATCCTTGAAAATACGCAGTATTTT. This gives the protein CASRDILENTQYF.

This clone is a singleton in its sample. The V and J genes are TRBV29-1 and TRBJ2-7; 9 bases fit TRBD1. Looked up from germline, CDR1 is SQVTM and CDR2 is ANQGSEA. The CDR3 is made up of 15 amino acids. J lost 9 bases, V lost 0 bases, and 12 bases had no gene match. CDR3 region: CSVEEGGQGIGVQYF. CDR3 sequence (DNA): TGCAGCGTTGAAGAGGGGGGACAGGGCATCGGGGTGCAGTACTTC.

This clone was observed a handful of times. The chain employs TRBV2 and TRBJ2-1; no clear D. The V gene's germline CDR1 is SNHLY and CDR2 FYNNEI. The CDR3 spans 15 residues. V lost 1 base and J lost 5, with 12 bases in between. CDR3 nucleotide sequence: TGTGCCAGCAGTGAAGTCAGGCCCCCCCACAATGAGCAGTTCTTC. Protein sequence: CASSEVRPPHNEQFF.

The V and J genes are TRBV11-2 and TRBJ2-5, with a possible D match to TRBD1 (5 bases). Per germline, CDR1 SGHAT and CDR2 FQNNGV. The CDR3 loop spans 15 amino acids. The V gene lost 5 bases and the J gene lost 2 bases, with 15 bases spanning the gap. In nucleotides, the CDR3 is TGTGCCAGCAGCGCAAGACAGCCCGGTCAAGAGACCCAGTACTTC. Translating gives CASSARQPGQETQYF.

This chain connects TRBV27 to TRBJ1-5; 9 bases line up with TRBD1. The CDR3 consists of 13 residues. Germline CDR1 is MNHEY and CDR2 is SMNVEV (reference sequence). V lost 8 bases, J lost 6 bases, and 5 bases stayed unmatched. The CDR3 coding sequence is TGTGCCAGCCAACAGGGGGCCGGTCAGCCCCAGCATTTT. Translation gives CASQQGAGQPQHF.

This chain connects TRBV30 to TRBJ2-7, with TRBD1 matching 10 bases. V shed 4 bases, J shed 6 bases, and the junction held 6 bases outside the gene matches. The germline V gene encodes CDR1 GTSNPN and CDR2 SVGIG (reference sequence). CDR3 length equals 13 residues. This chain's CDR3 is CAWNRQGAGEQYF. DNA for the CDR3: TGTGCCTGGAACCGACAGGGGGCGGGCGAGCAGTACTTC. Full variable domain (outside the CDR3, taken from reference TRBV30 and TRBJ2-7): SQTIHQWPATLVQPVGSPLSLECTVEGTSNPNLYWYRQAAGRGLQLLFYSVGIGQISSEVPQNLSASRPQDRQFILSSKKLLLSDSGFYLCAWNRQGAGEQYFGPGTRLTVT.

CDR3 in DNA: TGTGCCAGCAGTTCCGCCATTGAGCAGTTCTTC. Its translation: CASSSAIEQFF. V and J are TRBV6-6 and TRBJ2-1, with unresolved D. V was shortened by 4 bases and J by 9 bases, with 7 bases between the two germline ends. Germline loops: CDR1 MNHNY, CDR2 SVGAGI (reference sequence). The CDR3 covers 11 residues.

The CDR3 nucleotides read TGTGCCAGCAGCACAGGTGCGAACACCGGGGAGCTGTTTTTT. It is translated as CASSTGANTGELFF. The rearrangement uses TRBV11-2 and TRBJ2-2, with a weak D call TRBD1 (5 bases). Germline loops: CDR1 SGHAT, CDR2 FQNNGV. V lost 5 bases and J lost 0, with 7 bases in between. The CDR3 sequence is 14 residues long.

The chain couples TRBV5-8 to TRBJ1-1, with unresolved D. In germline, CDR1 is SGHTS, CDR2 YDEGEE. The CDR3 has 12 amino acids. V was shortened by 2 bases and J by 6 bases, with 8 bases between the two germline ends. CDR3 sequence: CASSLVPPEAFF. The DNA of the CDR3 is TGTGCCAGCAGCTTAGTACCTCCTGAAGCTTTCTTT. The whole variable domain, filled in from reference TRBV5-8 and TRBJ1-1, reads EAGVTQSPTHLIKTRGQQATLRCSPISGHTSVYWYQQALGLGLQFLLWYDEGEERNRGNFPPRFSGRQFPNYSSELNVNALELEDSALYLCASSLVPPEAFFGQGTRLTVV.

The chain links TRBV19 to TRBJ1-4; D is ambiguous. The CDR3 loop spans 16 amino acids. Looked up from germline, CDR1 is LNHDA and CDR2 is SQIVND (reference sequence). V lost 6 bases and J 3 bases, leaving 17 bases between the germline ends. The DNA for the CDR3 is TGTGCCAGTAGACCGAGCCGCTCAAAGGCTAATGAAAAACTGTTTTTT. It specifies CASRPSRSKANEKLFF.

This chain's CDR3 is CAISESGTSGSYEQYF. The CDR3, as DNA: TGTGCCATCAGTGAGTCAGGGACTAGCGGATCCTACGAGCAGTACTTC. This chain links TRBV10-3 with TRBJ2-7; TRBD2 matches at 11 bases. With 0 bases clipped from V and 1 base from J, the junction kept 2 bases outside the gene matches. The length of the CDR3 is 16 residues. Germline CDR1 is ENHRY and CDR2 is SYGVKD.

The CDR3 loop reads CASSIKQGGTDTQYF. The CDR3 DNA reads TGTGCCAGTAGTATAAAACAGGGTGGCACAGATACGCAGTATTTT. The chain links TRBV19 to TRBJ2-3; TRBD1 is a possible D gene (6 bases). This CDR3 has 15 amino acids. V lost 2 bases and J 1 base, leaving 10 bases between the germline ends. Per the germline V gene, CDR1 is LNHDA and CDR2 is SQIVND (reference sequence).

V gene TRBV28 combines with J gene TRBJ1-1, with a tentative D call TRBD1 (5 bases). Per germline, CDR1 MDHEN and CDR2 SYDVKM. CDR3 length: 11 residues. Between the trimmed V and J ends, which lost 10 bases and 6 bases, there was a span of 12 bases. The CDR3 sequence is CATRAIAEAFF. CDR3 DNA: TGTGCCACCAGGGCGATCGCTGAAGCTTTCTTT.

The CDR3 spells CASSLGLYGYTF. The CDR3 nucleotides read TGTGCCAGCAGCCTAGGGCTCTATGGCTACACCTTC. The chain carries TRBV7-8 and TRBJ1-2; no clear D gene. From germline, CDR1 is SGHVS and CDR2 FQNEAQ. The CDR3 contains 12 residues. Trimming shortened V by 5 bases and J by 4 bases, and 8 bases separated the two germline ends.